This record looks at one T cell receptor beta chain sequence and its context. The CDR3 is 18 residues long. Germline lookup yields CDR1 SGHRS and CDR2 YFSETQ. Germline trimming cut 0 bases from V and 4 bases from J; bases unmatched to any gene: 8. The data were obtained in a study of blood T cell repertoires in COVID-19. On the study more broadly: The samples span acute and convalescent COVID-19 from the United States, Italy and Spain. From T cells, B-cell-depleted T cells, or PBMCs came the material, which was cDNA or gDNA.

Seattle participants joined during active infection and were tracked over time. Authors' methods: Amplifying reference gene primers gave estimates of nucleated cell counts. Only in-frame clones appear in the TCRdb table, and some are missing; sequencing was by immunoSEQ multiplex PCR. V and J calls and clone size are given by that table; D and trimming were obtained from the DNA. The sample yields over 250,000 clones, 75% to 95% seen once. Sequenced input: peripheral blood. V usage is TRBV5-1 and J usage is TRBJ1-4, with TRBD1 matching over 11 bases. This receptor was taken from a person between 18 and 30 years old with COVID-19, enrolled during active disease. The DNA of the CDR3 is TGCGCCAGCAGCTTGGCCGGGACAGGGGGTCGTAGTAATGAAAAACTGTTTTTT. As protein: CASSLAGTGGRSNEKLFF.